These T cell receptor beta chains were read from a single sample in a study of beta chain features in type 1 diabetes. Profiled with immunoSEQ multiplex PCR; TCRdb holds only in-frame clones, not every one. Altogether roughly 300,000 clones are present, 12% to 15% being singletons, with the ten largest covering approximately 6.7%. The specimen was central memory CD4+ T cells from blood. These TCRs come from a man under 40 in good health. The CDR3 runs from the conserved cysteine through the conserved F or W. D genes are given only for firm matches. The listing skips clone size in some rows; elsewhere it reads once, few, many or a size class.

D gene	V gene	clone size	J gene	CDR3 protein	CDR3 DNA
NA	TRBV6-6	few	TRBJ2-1	CASSYQGPTYNEQFF	TGTGCCAGCAGTTACCAAGGACCTACCTACAATGAGCAGTTCTTC
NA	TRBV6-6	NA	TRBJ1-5	CASSYREVQPQHF	TGTGCCAGCAGTTACAGGGAGGTTCAGCCCCAGCATTTT
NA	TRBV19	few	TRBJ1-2	CASKEGQAASVYTF	TGTGCCAGTAAGGAAGGGCAGGCCGCTAGTGTCTACACCTTC
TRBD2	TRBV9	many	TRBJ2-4	CASSVGTSSVRAKNIQYF	TGTGCCAGCAGCGTAGGGACTAGCAGCGTTCGAGCCAAAAACATTCAGTACTTC
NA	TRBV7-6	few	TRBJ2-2	CASSLSLLVSRGTGELFF	TGTGCCAGCAGCTTAAGTCTATTGGTGTCGCGGGGAACCGGGGAGCTGTTTTTT
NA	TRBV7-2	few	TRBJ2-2	CASVLTGELFF	TGTGCCAGCGTCCTCACCGGGGAGCTGTTTTTT
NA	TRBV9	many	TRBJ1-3	CASSLGRTSGNTIYF	TGTGCCAGCAGCTTGGGACGGACCTCTGGAAACACCATATATTTT
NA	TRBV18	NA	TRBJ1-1	CASSAETRDTEAFF	TGTGCCAGCTCAGCGGAGACCAGGGACACTGAAGCTTTCTTT
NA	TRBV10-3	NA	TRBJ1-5	CAISGPNQPQHF	TGTGCCATCAGTGGCCCTAATCAGCCCCAGCATTTT
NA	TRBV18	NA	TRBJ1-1	CASSPSAGSNTEAFF	TGTGCCAGCTCACCCTCGGCAGGGTCAAACACTGAAGCTTTCTTT
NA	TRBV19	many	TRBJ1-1	CASRREMNTEAFF	TGTGCCAGTAGGCGGGAAATGAACACTGAAGCTTTCTTT
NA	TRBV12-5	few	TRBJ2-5	CASGMTGTETQYF	TGTGCTAGTGGAATGACAGGAACGGAGACCCAGTACTTC
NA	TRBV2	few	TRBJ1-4	CASSYTGEKLFF	TGTGCCAGCAGTTATACAGGTGAAAAACTGTTTTTT
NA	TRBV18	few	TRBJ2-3	CASSPTGRLGGTDTQYF	TGTGCCAGCTCACCGACAGGACGTTTAGGTGGGACAGATACGCAGTATTTT
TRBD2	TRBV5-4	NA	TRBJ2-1	CASSQDGGGAGNEQFF	TGTGCCAGCAGCCAAGATGGCGGGGGGGCAGGGAATGAGCAGTTCTTC
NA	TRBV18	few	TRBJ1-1	CASSPILNTEAFF	TGTGCCAGCTCACCAATTCTGAACACTGAAGCTTTCTTT
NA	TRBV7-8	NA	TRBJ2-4	CASSLGVSGENIQYF	TGTGCCAGCAGCTTAGGGGTTTCTGGGGAAAACATTCAGTACTTC
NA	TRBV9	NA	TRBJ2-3	CASSVATTSTDTQYF	TGTGCCAGCAGCGTAGCCACTACGAGCACAGATACGCAGTATTTT
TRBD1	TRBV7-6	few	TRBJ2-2	CASSPVSRGRDTGELFF	TGTGCCAGCAGCCCAGTGAGCAGGGGGCGTGACACCGGGGAGCTGTTTTTT
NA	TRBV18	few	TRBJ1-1	CASSPLDSHLNTEAFF	TGTGCCAGCTCACCCCTGGACAGCCACCTGAACACTGAAGCTTTCTTT
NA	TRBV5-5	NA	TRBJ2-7	CASSLGPLGPYEQYF	TGTGCCAGCAGCTTAGGGCCCCTGGGCCCCTACGAGCAGTACTTC
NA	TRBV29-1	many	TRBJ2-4	CSVTTQGTKNIQYF	TGCAGCGTAACGACACAGGGTACCAAAAACATTCAGTACTTC
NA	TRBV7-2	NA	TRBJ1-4	CASSLRSKDEKLFF	TGTGCCAGCAGCTTAAGGAGTAAGGATGAAAAACTGTTTTTT
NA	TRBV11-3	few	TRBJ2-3	CASSLGHSTDTQYF	TGTGCCAGCAGCTTAGGCCACTCCACAGATACGCAGTATTTT
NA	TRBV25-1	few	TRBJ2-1	CASSTDMGPYNEQFF	TGTGCCAGCAGTACGGACATGGGACCCTACAATGAGCAGTTCTTC
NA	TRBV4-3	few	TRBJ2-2	CASSQRPGTVAGELFF	TGCGCCAGCAGCCAAAGACCCGGGACCGTGGCCGGGGAGCTGTTTTTT
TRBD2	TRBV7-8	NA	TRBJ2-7	CASSILAGQEYF	TGTGCCAGCAGCATCCTAGCGGGGCAGGAGTACTTC
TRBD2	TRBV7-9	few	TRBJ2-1	CASSLAGGPPNEQFF	TGTGCCAGCAGCCTAGCGGGGGGACCCCCCAATGAGCAGTTCTTC
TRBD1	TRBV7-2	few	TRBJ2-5	CASSLVTGVGGTQYF	TGTGCCAGCAGCTTAGTGACAGGGGTAGGCGGGACCCAGTACTTC
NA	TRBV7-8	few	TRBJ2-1	CASSLEQAFQRSEQFF	TGTGCCAGCAGCTTAGAACAAGCATTTCAGCGGAGTGAGCAGTTCTTC
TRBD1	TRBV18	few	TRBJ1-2	CASSPDRSYGYTF	TGTGCCAGCTCACCGGACAGGAGCTATGGCTACACCTTC
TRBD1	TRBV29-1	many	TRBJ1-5	CSVTGASNQPQHF	TGCAGCGTCACAGGGGCGAGCAATCAGCCCCAGCATTTT
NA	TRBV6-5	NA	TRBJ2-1	CASSEIRGNEQFF	TGTGCCAGCAGTGAAATCCGGGGGAATGAGCAGTTCTTC
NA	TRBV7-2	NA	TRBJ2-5	CASSRETQYF	TGTGCCAGCAGCCGTGAGACCCAGTACTTC
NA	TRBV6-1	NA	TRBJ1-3	CASSEFWGLSGNTIYF	TGTGCCAGCAGTGAATTCTGGGGTTTATCTGGAAACACCATATATTTT
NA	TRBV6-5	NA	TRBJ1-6	CASSVQVNNSPLHF	TGTGCCAGCAGTGTACAGGTCAACAATTCACCCCTCCACTTT
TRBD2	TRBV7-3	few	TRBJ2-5	CASSPGTSGRFQETQYF	TGTGCCAGCAGCCCTGGGACTAGCGGGAGGTTTCAAGAGACCCAGTACTTC
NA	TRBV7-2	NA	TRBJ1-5	CASSKRGFGNQPQHF	TGTGCCAGCAGTAAACGGGGTTTTGGCAATCAGCCCCAGCATTTT
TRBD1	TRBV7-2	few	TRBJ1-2	CASSLVGTGGGYTF	TGTGCCAGCAGCTTAGTGGGGACAGGGGGTGGCTACACCTTC
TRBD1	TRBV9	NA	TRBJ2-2	CASSLTGGTGELFF	TGTGCCAGCTCCCTAACAGGGGGCACCGGGGAGCTGTTTTTT
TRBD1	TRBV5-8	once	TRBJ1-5	CASSTRDRRNQPQHF	TGTGCCAGCAGTACCCGGGACAGGAGAAATCAGCCCCAGCATTTT
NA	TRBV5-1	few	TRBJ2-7	CASSWGVTYEQYF	TGCGCCAGCAGCTGGGGGGTGACCTACGAGCAGTACTTC